These 15 T cell receptor beta chains came from one sample sequenced in a study of blood T cells in healthy people across ages. The authors ran a second PCR of roughly 6 to 12 cycles using a sample-barcoded 5' primer and a J-beta primer mix. TCRdb re-derived calls from the 5' RACE reads in MiXCR, one entry per CDR3 protein. The table has approximately 940,000 distinct CDR3 sequences, roughly 50% seen once; the top ten hold under 15%. The material sequenced was blood. Receptor source: a man younger than 40 in good health.

The chain couples TRBV30 to TRBJ2-3, with 7 bases fitting TRBD1. The germline V gene encodes CDR1 GTSNPN and CDR2 SVGIG (reference sequence). The CDR3 has 11 amino acids. V lost 4 bases and J lost 6; bases outside the gene matches: 1. This chain's CDR3 is CAWTQGDTQYF. The CDR3 region has the DNA TGTGCCTGGACACAGGGGGATACGCAGTATTTT.

A note on this clonotype: A much bigger clone sits one base away, suggesting this may be a read error. CDR3 nucleotide sequence: TGTGACAGCAGCCAAGCCCAGCAAGAGACCCAGTACTTC. It yields the protein CDSSQAQQETQYF. This chain connects TRBV4-2 to TRBJ2-5; no clear D. This CDR3 spans 13 amino acids. CDR1 and CDR2 (germline): LGHNA, YNFKEQ.

This clonotype was recorded a few times. CDR3 in DNA: TGTGCCAGCAGTTACGGGGCGGGGGAGGGCTATGGCTACACCTTC. This codes for CASSYGAGEGYGYTF. The genes are TRBV6-6 and TRBJ1-2, with D perhaps TRBD1 (5 bases). Germline V gene lookup returns CDR1 MNHNY and CDR2 SVGAGI (reference sequence). Trimming left V 2 bases short and J 4 bases short, with 14 bases between. The CDR3 extends over 15 amino acids.

The chain uses TRBV6-2 or TRBV6-3 and TRBJ2-1, with TRBD2 matching 12 bases. With 7 bases clipped from V and 8 bases from J, the junction kept 9 bases outside the gene matches. Germline V CDR1 and CDR2: MNHEY, SVGEGT. The CDR3 loop spans 15 amino acids. The CDR3 nucleotides read TGTGCCAGCACCCGTCTAGCGGGGGGGCCGGATGAGCAGTTCTTC. Translating it yields CASTRLAGGPDEQFF.

The chain joins TRBV20-1 to TRBJ2-5; 9 positions match TRBD2. The germline gives CDR1 DFQATT, CDR2 SNEGSKA (reference sequence). The CDR3 loop spans 14 amino acids. After removal of 5 bases from V and 7 bases from J, the junction contained 11 bases not matched to a gene. The CDR3 reads CSADKRGVQRTQYF. The DNA of the CDR3 is TGCAGTGCTGATAAGCGGGGGGTACAGCGGACCCAGTACTTC.

This rearrangement joins TRBV20-1 to TRBJ2-3, with 10 bases identical to TRBD1. The CDR3 totals 15 residues. The ends lost 5 bases at V and 6 bases at J; junction bases unmatched: 11. Per germline, CDR1 DFQATT and CDR2 SNEGSKA (reference sequence). For the CDR3, the DNA is TGCAGTGCTGACTCCGGGACAGGGGCGGAGGATACGCAGTATTTT. It yields the protein CSADSGTGAEDTQYF.

This chain links TRBV30 with TRBJ1-4, with D maybe TRBD1 (5 bases). The germline CDR1 and CDR2 sequences are GTSNPN and SVGIG (reference sequence). CDR3 length: 13 residues. The CDR3 loop reads CGRDTRGGEKLFF. CDR3 nucleotide sequence: TGTGGCCGTGACACTCGCGGGGGTGAAAAACTGTTTTTT.

The chain uses TRBV20-1 and TRBJ2-7, with D maybe TRBD1 (6 bases). Trimming took 5 bases from V and 2 from J, leaving 13 bases between them. The CDR3 runs 13 residues. In germline, CDR1 is DFQATT, CDR2 SNEGSKA (reference sequence). The CDR3 nucleotides are TGCAGTGCTCGGGACACCGAAACCTACGAGCAGTACTTC. Encoded protein: CSARDTETYEQYF.

V and J are TRBV5-1 and TRBJ2-5; no firm D call. Gene TRBJ2-7 matches the end of the DNA better, so the J call may be wrong. From germline, CDR1 is SGHRS and CDR2 YFSETQ. The CDR3 sequence is 13 residues long. CDR3 coding DNA: TGCGCCAGCAGCTCCTCAAAGGCGTCCGAGCAGTACTTC. Protein product: CASSSSKASEQYF.

In regard to this clonotype: A much larger clone is a single base away; this may be a read error. The chain couples TRBV4-3 to TRBJ2-1; weak D call: TRBD2 (7 bases). Per germline, CDR1 LGHNA and CDR2 YSLEER. CDR3 size: 15 residues. CDR3 bases: TGCGCCGGCAGCCAAGAGGGGGGGGGCTACAATGAGCAGTTCTTC. Translating gives CAGSQEGGGYNEQFF.

The chain carries TRBV27 and TRBJ1-4; D unresolved. Germline V gives CDR1 MNHEY, CDR2 SMNVEV (reference sequence). Trimming removed 2 bases from V and 10 bases from J, with 14 bases in between. CDR3 size: 14 residues. The CDR3 spells CASSLLEDKAKLFF. The CDR3 DNA follows: TGTGCCAGCAGTTTACTCGAAGATAAGGCAAAACTGTTTTTT. The full variable domain, in which reference TRBV27 and TRBJ1-4 provide the parts outside the CDR3, is EAQVTQNPRYLITVTGKKLTVTCSQNMNHEYMSWYRQDPGLGLRQIYYSMNVEVTDKGDVPEGYKVSRKEKRNFPLILESPSPNQTSLYFCASSLLEDKAKLFFGSGTQLSVL.

The chain uses TRBV27 and TRBJ2-1, with TRBD1 as a possible D gene (7 bases). Germline V gene data show CDR1 as MNHEY and CDR2 as SMNVEV (reference sequence). V shed 3 bases and J shed 6 bases, with 21 bases lying between them. This CDR3 is 17 amino acids long. CDR3 amino acids: CASSLMGGQLLSNEQFF. The CDR3, as DNA: TGTGCCAGCAGTTTGATGGGGGGACAGTTACTTAGCAATGAGCAGTTCTTC.

The V and J genes are TRBV2 and TRBJ1-4; D is uncertain. Looked up from germline, CDR1 is SNHLY and CDR2 is FYNNEI. The CDR3 extends over 13 amino acids. Trimming cost V 4 bases and J 7 bases, with 10 bases left between them. CDR3 sequence reads: CASSGGLSEKLFF. Here the CDR3 DNA reads TGTGCCAGCAGTGGTGGGTTAAGTGAAAAACTGTTTTTT.

This sequence joins TRBV7-8 and TRBJ2-4; D tentatively reads TRBD1 or TRBD2 (5 bases each). Trimming took 8 bases from V and 3 from J, leaving 20 bases between them. Per the germline V gene, CDR1 is SGHVS and CDR2 is FQNEAQ. This CDR3 comprises 16 residues. The CDR3 nucleotides are TGTGCCAGCGCCATCGGACGGACTGGGGGCAAAAACATTCAGTACTTC. It specifies CASAIGRTGGKNIQYF.

The chain uses TRBV25-1 and TRBJ2-4; TRBD1 is a possible D gene (6 bases). The germline V gene has CDR1 MGHDK and CDR2 SYGVNS. With 3 bases removed from V and 1 base from J, the gap between germline ends came to 10 bases. The CDR3 has 15 amino acids. CDR3 amino acids: CASSDTGSAKNIQYF. CDR3 nucleotide sequence: TGTGCCAGCAGTGATACAGGGTCCGCCAAAAACATTCAGTACTTC.